This is a list of T cell receptor beta chains from one sample in a study of blood T cell repertoires in COVID-19. Libraries were prepared by immunoSEQ multiplex PCR; TCRdb keeps only in-frame clonotypes and omits some of them. This table holds approximately 270,000 clones, 80% to 90% found once. The sample was PBMCs or T cells enriched from blood (not recorded which). The receptors originated from a young woman who had recovered from COVID-19. Each CDR3 is given with its conserved first and last residue. Each record gives: clone size, V gene, D gene, J gene, CDR3 DNA, CDR3 protein. A D gene is named only where the DNA matches it firmly. Some rows mark clone size as missing; the rest say once, few, many or name a class of expanded clone.

NA	TRBV28	NA	TRBJ1-2	TGTGCCAGCAGTTTATTAGGGGAAGAAGACTATGGCTACACCTTC	CASSLLGEEDYGYTF
NA	TRBV7-9	NA	TRBJ1-1	TGTGCCAGCAGCTTAGTCGGGTCGAACACTGAAGCTTTCTTT	CASSLVGSNTEAFF
NA	TRBV6-4	TRBD2	TRBJ2-2	TGTGCCAGCAGTGAGACTAGCGGGCGAAAAGCAAACACCGGGGAGCTGTTTTTT	CASSETSGRKANTGELFF
NA	TRBV6-5	NA	TRBJ1-3	TGTGCCAGCAGTTACACCCTCCAGGGCTCTGGAAACACCATATATTTT	CASSYTLQGSGNTIYF
NA	TRBV7-6	NA	TRBJ2-7	TGTGCCAGCAGCTTACAGGGAACACAGACGCCTGGCGAGCAGTACTTC	CASSLQGTQTPGEQYF
few	TRBV28	NA	TRBJ2-7	TGTGCCAGCAGTTTGATAAGTGGGCTTTTATACTTC	CASSLISGLLYF
NA	TRBV9	TRBD1	TRBJ1-3	TGTGCCAGCAGCGACCCCAGGGGGCTCTCCTCTGGAAACACCATATATTTT	CASSDPRGLSSGNTIYF
NA	TRBV28	NA	TRBJ2-7	TGTGCCAGCAGTCGACAGGTTATCCTCTCCTACGAGCAGTACTTC	CASSRQVILSYEQYF
NA	TRBV28	NA	TRBJ2-6	TGTGCCACCGTAGACAGTTCTGGGGCCAACGTCCTGACTTTC	CATVDSSGANVLTF
NA	TRBV18	NA	TRBJ2-1	TGTGCCAGCTCACCACCCTCTACAGGGTACAATGAGCAGTTCTTC	CASSPPSTGYNEQFF
few	TRBV5-5	TRBD1	TRBJ1-4	TGTGCCAGCAGCTTGACAATCAGACAGGGTCGAGAGTTAAAACTGTTTTTT	CASSLTIRQGRELKLFF
NA	TRBV6-5	NA	TRBJ2-1	TGTGCCAGCAGTTACACAGCAGACTCCTACAATGAGCAGTTCTTC	CASSYTADSYNEQFF
NA	TRBV30	NA	TRBJ2-3	TGTGCCTGGAGTGACCGGGATACGCAGTATTTT	CAWSDRDTQYF
NA	TRBV7-6	NA	TRBJ2-5	TGTGCCAGCAGCTTCCGCAAGGGCGCGGGGGAGACCCAGTACTTC	CASSFRKGAGETQYF
NA	TRBV2	TRBD1	TRBJ1-1	TGTGCCAGCAACCTATGGGACAGGGGAGGGGCTGAAGCTTTCTTT	CASNLWDRGGAEAFF
NA	TRBV27	TRBD1	TRBJ1-4	TGTGCCAGCAGTTTACCAGGGGGTCATCTGGGTGAAAAACTGTTTTTT	CASSLPGGHLGEKLFF
NA	TRBV7-9	NA	TRBJ2-7	TGTGCCAGCAGCCCCAGGACTGACCACTACGAGCAGTACTTC	CASSPRTDHYEQYF
NA	TRBV11-2	TRBD1	TRBJ2-7	TGTGCCAGCAGTTCTCAGGGGGCGGCTTCCTACGAGCAGTACTTC	CASSSQGAASYEQYF
NA	TRBV5-6	NA	TRBJ1-5	TGTGCCAGCAGCGCCGTTATTCCGGGACATCACAATCAGCCCCAGCATTTT	CASSAVIPGHHNQPQHF
once	TRBV4-2	NA	TRBJ2-5	TGTGCCAGCAGCCAAGGGCTCCAAGAGACCCAGTACTTC	CASSQGLQETQYF
NA	TRBV24-1	TRBD1	TRBJ2-2	TGTGCCACCAGTGATCCGACAGGGCTCACCGGGGAGCTGTTTTTT	CATSDPTGLTGELFF
few	TRBV27	NA	TRBJ1-2	TGTGCCAGCAGTCGAGGGACCGGGGGGAACTATGGCTACACCTTC	CASSRGTGGNYGYTF
NA	TRBV5-1	TRBD1	TRBJ1-6	TGCGCCAGCAGCTTGGCCGGGACAGTCGATTCACCCCTCCACTTT	CASSLAGTVDSPLHF
NA	TRBV29-1	TRBD1	TRBJ2-5	TGCAGCGTTTCCCGGGACAGGGGAGTCAAGACCCAGTACTTC	CSVSRDRGVKTQYF
once	TRBV11-2	NA	TRBJ2-7	TGTGCCAGCAGCTTACAGGGTGAGCAGTACTTC	CASSLQGEQYF
NA	TRBV4-2	NA	TRBJ2-7	TGTGCCAGCAGCCAAGGGGGTGGACTAACAGCCCCCTCTACCTACGAGCAGTACTTC	CASSQGGGLTAPSTYEQYF
NA	TRBV5-1	NA	TRBJ2-7	TGCGCCAGCCGCCGGACCGGGACTGTAGGGTCCTACGAGCAGTACTTC	CASRRTGTVGSYEQYF
NA	TRBV15	NA	TRBJ1-5	TGTGCCACCAGCAGAGAAAACAGGGACCAGCCCCAGCATTTT	CATSRENRDQPQHF
NA	TRBV7-9	TRBD2	TRBJ2-3	TGTGCCAGCAGCCAAGGAGTGGTGGGAGGGACGGATACGCAGTATTTT	CASSQGVVGGTDTQYF
once	TRBV6-4	TRBD2	TRBJ2-2	TGTGCCAGCAGCCCCCAGGGAGGGTCCGGGGAGCTGTTTTTT	CASSPQGGSGELFF
NA	TRBV28	TRBD1	TRBJ1-5	TGTGCCAGCATCTCCGGACAGGGCGGTCAGCCCCAGCATTTT	CASISGQGGQPQHF
many	TRBV5-1	TRBD1	TRBJ2-7	TGCGCCAGCAGCCCAGGGACAGGGTTCGCCTACGAGCAGTACTTC	CASSPGTGFAYEQYF
NA	TRBV28	NA	TRBJ2-3	TGTGCCAGCAGAAACTATGGAGCAGATACGCAGTATTTT	CASRNYGADTQYF
NA	TRBV3-1/TRBV3-2	NA	TRBJ1-5	TGTGCCAGCAGCCCCTACTCGGGTCAGCCCCAGCATTTT	CASSPYSGQPQHF
few	TRBV30	NA	TRBJ1-5	TGTGCCTGGAGTCCAGGGGTGGGCAATCAGCCCCAGCATTTT	CAWSPGVGNQPQHF
NA	TRBV6-4	NA	TRBJ1-2	TGTGCCAGCAGTGAACGGGAAGGCTATGGCTACACCTTC	CASSEREGYGYTF
NA	TRBV6-5	NA	TRBJ1-1	TGTGCCAGCAGTTTACCGAAACAGGGGAACACTGAAGCTTTCTTT	CASSLPKQGNTEAFF
NA	TRBV5-4	TRBD2	TRBJ2-1	TGTGCCAGCAGCTTGGATCGGGGTAGCGGGGGGGTCGATGAGCAGTTCTTC	CASSLDRGSGGVDEQFF
NA	TRBV7-9	NA	TRBJ1-5	TGTGCCAGCAGCTTCGAGGGTGGTAATAGCAATCAGCCCCAGCATTTT	CASSFEGGNSNQPQHF
few	TRBV2	NA	TRBJ2-3	TGTGCCAGCAATATCGGGACAGATACGCAGTATTTT	CASNIGTDTQYF
NA	TRBV7-9	TRBD2	TRBJ2-1	TGTGCCAGCAGCTTAACCCCTGGACTAGCCGCCTCGGGTGAGCAGTTCTTC	CASSLTPGLAASGEQFF
few	TRBV5-5	TRBD1	TRBJ2-1	TGTGCCAGCAGCCCGAGGGGGGACAGGGCTTACAATGAGCAGTTCTTC	CASSPRGDRAYNEQFF
NA	TRBV2	NA	TRBJ2-6	TGTGCCAGCAGTTCAGCGGTCCTCGGGGGGGCCAACGTCCTGACTTTC	CASSSAVLGGANVLTF
NA	TRBV5-1	NA	TRBJ1-6	TGCGCCAGCAGCCTTGACAGGAGCTATAATTCACCCCTCCACTTT	CASSLDRSYNSPLHF
NA	TRBV27	NA	TRBJ1-5	TGTGCCAGCAGCCTAGAGGCTGGCAATCAGCCCCAGCATTTT	CASSLEAGNQPQHF
NA	TRBV28	NA	TRBJ2-2	TGTGCCAGCAGTTCGTCAGGGGCCCTTAACACCGGGGAGCTGTTTTTT	CASSSSGALNTGELFF
NA	TRBV28	TRBD1	TRBJ1-2	TGTGCCAGCAGTACGGGACAGCTCTTTAGGGGCTACACCTTC	CASSTGQLFRGYTF
NA	TRBV29-1	TRBD2	TRBJ2-5	TGCAGCGCCCCGCTAGCGGGGGAACAAGAGACCCAGTACTTC	CSAPLAGEQETQYF
NA	TRBV12-3/TRBV12-4	NA	TRBJ2-7	TGTGCCAGCAGTTTAACCACTCTCTACGAGCAGTACTTC	CASSLTTLYEQYF
NA	TRBV2	NA	TRBJ2-7	TGTGCCAGCAGTTACTCAATAGGAGGAGTGACGGGCGAGCAGTACTTC	CASSYSIGGVTGEQYF
NA	TRBV12-5	NA	TRBJ1-2	TGTGCTAGTGGGACAGGCAGGAACTATGGCTACACCTTC	CASGTGRNYGYTF
NA	TRBV19	NA	TRBJ1-5	TGTGCCAGTAGACTCCGGGAAGCTCATAGCAATCAGCCCCAGCATTTT	CASRLREAHSNQPQHF
NA	TRBV28	NA	TRBJ2-7	TGTGCCAGCTTTGGGCAGGGCTACGAGCAGTACTTC	CASFGQGYEQYF
NA	TRBV28	NA	TRBJ2-2	TGTGCCAGCCGCTATCTTCTCAACACCGGGGAGCTGTTTTTT	CASRYLLNTGELFF